This note documents a single TCR beta chain sequence. What it binds is unknown. Other DNA sequences from this sample encode an identical CDR3 as well. Measured with immunoSEQ multiplex PCR; TCRdb has only the in-frame clones, and not every one. The sample yields 55,000 to 65,000 clones, over 75% seen once. The data originate from a study of OX40 agonist ivuxolimab in advanced cancers. Regarding the study as a whole: Low normalized T-cell clonal expansion also characterized some of the nonresponders.

The CDR3 is made up of 15 amino acids. V lost 0 bases, J lost 0 bases, and 6 bases lay in between. Germline CDR1 reads MNHNS; CDR2 reads SASEGT. Here the sequenced sample was CD4+ or CD8+ T cells sorted from blood, taken in a trial of the OX40 agonist ivuxolimab. V gene TRBV6-1 combines with J gene TRBJ2-1; no definite D call. This sequence was found in an adult with an advanced solid tumor such as melanoma, head and neck, liver or kidney cancer. CDR3 residues: CASSEAGRSYNEQFF. CDR3 nucleotide sequence: TGTGCCAGCAGTGAAGCAGGGCGCTCCTACAATGAGCAGTTCTTC.